Shown below are 21 T cell receptor beta chains from a single sample sequenced in a study of PD-1 blockade in classical Hodgkin lymphoma. Time point meaning: cycle 4 day 1 (C4D1), after less than 7 weeks of nivolumab. Following autologous stem cell transplantation, relapse occurred in every patient, and exposure to brentuximab vedotin varied. Assay: immunoSEQ multiplex PCR; the TCRdb copy retains only in-frame clones and omits some. The sample includes over 50,000 clones, 70% to 90% of them seen just once. The source was peripheral blood mononuclear cells (PBMCs), collected before the fourth cycle of nivolumab. The receptors come from a human donor with classical Hodgkin lymphoma.

The chain employs TRBV6-5 and TRBJ1-1, with D perhaps matching TRBD1 (5 bases). The germline gives CDR1 MNHEY, CDR2 SVGAGI. With 7 bases removed from V and 5 bases from J, the gap between germline ends came to 14 bases. The CDR3 is made up of 13 amino acids. CDR3 sequence reads: CASIIEGRTEAFF. CDR3 nucleotide sequence: TGTGCCAGCATCATCGAGGGGCGTACTGAAGCTTTCTTT.

This chain uses TRBV5-1 with TRBJ2-2; 8 bases are shared with TRBD2. Per germline, CDR1 SGHRS and CDR2 YFSETQ. V trimming: 4 bases; J trimming: 2 bases; junction bases outside the gene matches: 7. This CDR3 has 16 residues. CDR3 in amino acids: CASSDSGGFNTGELFF. The CDR3, as DNA: TGCGCCAGCAGCGATTCGGGGGGGTTTAACACCGGGGAGCTGTTTTTT.

There are a few counts of this clone. The gene calls are TRBV5-4 and TRBJ1-6, with D perhaps matching TRBD1 (5 bases). The CDR3 is 13 residues long. The germline CDR1 and CDR2 sequences are SGHNT and YYREEE (reference sequence). V dropped 4 bases and J dropped 9 bases, with 11 bases sitting between them. CDR3 region: CASSRDRGSPLHF. In nucleotides, the CDR3 is TGTGCCAGCAGCCGTGACAGAGGTTCACCCCTCCACTTT.

This chain uses TRBV7-2 with TRBJ1-4; D is undetermined. The CDR3 totals 16 residues. The germline V gene encodes CDR1 SGHTA and CDR2 FQGNSA. Trimming removed 5 bases at V and 0 bases at J, with 13 bases between. The CDR3 sequence is CASSPAKDATNEKLFF. The CDR3 DNA follows: TGTGCCAGCAGCCCTGCTAAGGACGCAACTAATGAAAAACTGTTTTTT.

The chain recombines TRBV29-1 with TRBJ1-2, with 9 bases that match TRBD1. J gave up 8 bases and V 7 bases, and 8 bases lay outside the gene matches. The germline gives CDR1 SQVTM, CDR2 ANQGSEA. This CDR3 spans 12 amino acids. The CDR3 bases are TGCAGCGATTCTGGGACAGGGCAAGGCTACACCTTC. It specifies CSDSGTGQGYTF. The full variable domain, in which reference TRBV29-1 and TRBJ1-2 provide the parts outside the CDR3, is SAVISQKPSRDICQRGTSLTIQCQVDSQVTMMFWYRQQPGQSLTLIATANQGSEATYESGFVIDKFPISRPNLTFSTLTVSNMSPEDSSIYLCSDSGTGQGYTFGSGTRLTVV.

V is TRBV19 and J is TRBJ1-5; 11 bases are shared with TRBD1. The CDR3 runs to 14 residues. Trimming removed 10 bases from V and 2 bases from J; junction bases left unmatched: 4. Germline values: CDR1 LNHDA, CDR2 SQIVND (reference sequence). The CDR3 here is CATRDRGGNQPQHF. The CDR3 nucleotides are TGTGCCACCCGGGACAGGGGGGGCAATCAGCCCCAGCATTTT.

The rearrangement joins TRBV29-1 to TRBJ1-1; D is perhaps TRBD1 (5 bases). CDR1 and CDR2 (germline): SQVTM, ANQGSEA. The CDR3 extends over 11 amino acids. V was trimmed by 6 bases and J by 4 bases, leaving 9 bases between them. CDR3 residues: CSVYGGTEAFF. The CDR3, as DNA: TGCAGCGTCTACGGGGGCACTGAAGCTTTCTTT. Full variable domain (outside the CDR3, taken from reference TRBV29-1 and TRBJ1-1): SAVISQKPSRDICQRGTSLTIQCQVDSQVTMMFWYRQQPGQSLTLIATANQGSEATYESGFVIDKFPISRPNLTFSTLTVSNMSPEDSSIYLCSVYGGTEAFFGQGTRLTVV.

Of note for this clone: The junction departs from germline at one end; a sequencing error may be responsible. This chain connects TRBV5-1 to TRBJ2-1; D may be TRBD1 or TRBD2 (5 bases each). Looked up from germline, CDR1 is SGHRS and CDR2 is YFSETQ. CDR3 length: 14 amino acids. CDR3 protein: CASGLQTGTNEQFF. The CDR3 DNA is TGCGCCAGCGGCTTACAAACCGGGACCAATGAGCAGTTCTTC.

The chain carries TRBV4-1 and TRBJ1-1; D might be TRBD1 (5 bases). The CDR3 consists of 12 residues. The V and J ends lost 5 bases and 6 bases respectively, with 10 bases between them. Germline CDR1 is MGHRA and CDR2 is YSYEKL. CDR3 sequence (DNA): TGCGCCAGCAGCTTCGGGGGGGCTGAAGCTTTCTTT. Translated: CASSFGGAEAFF.

The chain couples TRBV19 to TRBJ1-5; D perhaps matches TRBD1 (6 bases). The CDR3 has 20 residues. The germline V gene encodes CDR1 LNHDA and CDR2 SQIVND (reference sequence). V shed 5 bases and J shed 3 bases, with 29 bases lying between them. CDR3 nucleotides: TGTGCCAGTAGTTCTATAAAGGGGGGGACTATAAACGAGAACAATCAGCCCCAGCATTTT. This encodes CASSSIKGGTINENNQPQHF. Looking up the rest from reference TRBV19 and TRBJ1-5 gives the full variable domain: DGGITQSPKYLFRKEGQNVTLSCEQNLNHDAMYWYRQDPGQGLRLIYYSQIVNDFQKGDIAEGYSVSREKKESFPLTVTSAQKNPTAFYLCASSSIKGGTINENNQPQHFGDGTRLSIL.

In this sample, this clone turned up a few times. This rearrangement joins TRBV7-9 to TRBJ2-2, with TRBD1 matching 7 bases. CDR3 length: 14 amino acids. Losses at the gene ends were 5 bases for V and 5 bases for J; bases not matched to a gene: 5. CDR1 and CDR2 from the germline V gene are SEHNR and FQNEAQ (reference sequence). The CDR3 sequence is CASSPGQQTGELFF. The CDR3 DNA reads as TGTGCCAGCAGCCCGGGACAGCAAACCGGGGAGCTGTTTTTT. Supplemented by reference TRBV7-9 and TRBJ2-2, the full variable domain reads DTGVSQNPRHKITKRGQNVTFRCDPISEHNRLYWYRQTLGQGPEFLTYFQNEAQLEKSRLLSDRFSAERPKGSFSTLEIQRTEQGDSAMYLCASSPGQQTGELFFGEGSRLTVL.

The rearrangement joins TRBV6-5 to TRBJ1-4, with D perhaps matching TRBD1 (6 bases). Trimming shortened V by 2 bases and J by 8 bases, and 12 bases separated the two germline ends. This CDR3 is 14 amino acids long. The germline V gene has CDR1 MNHEY and CDR2 SVGAGI. Written as DNA, the CDR3 is TGTGCCAGCAGTTACAGGGGGACCGGAGAAAAACTGTTTTTT. This encodes CASSYRGTGEKLFF.

The chain uses TRBV5-1 and TRBJ2-2; D is undetermined. Germline CDR1 and CDR2: SGHRS and YFSETQ. This CDR3 contains 14 residues. Trimming removed 0 bases at V and 6 bases at J, with 9 bases between. The CDR3 DNA is TGCGCCAGCAGCTTGGACGCAGTTTCCGGGGAGCTGTTTTTT. This encodes CASSLDAVSGELFF.

The chain couples TRBV5-1 to TRBJ1-2, with 7 bases matching TRBD1. Germline V gives CDR1 SGHRS, CDR2 YFSETQ. J lost 1 base, V lost 4 bases, and 4 bases had no gene match. This CDR3 is 14 amino acids long. The CDR3 nucleotides are TGCGCCAGCAGCCCGGGACAGCTTAACTATGGCTACACCTTC. Residues: CASSPGQLNYGYTF.

This clone is a singleton in its sample. The chain joins TRBV7-9 to TRBJ2-3; D is ambiguous. Trimming removed 2 bases at V and 8 bases at J, with 8 bases between. Germline V gives CDR1 SEHNR, CDR2 FQNEAQ (reference sequence). The CDR3 consists of 12 residues. The CDR3 sequence is CASSLTQGTQYF. The CDR3 coding sequence is TGTGCCAGCAGCTTAACCCAAGGTACGCAGTATTTT.

The V gene is TRBV6-5, the J gene TRBJ1-5; 7 nucleotides align to TRBD1. The trim removed 4 bases at V and 6 bases at J, leaving 6 bases unmatched. CDR3 size: 14 residues. Germline loops: CDR1 MNHEY, CDR2 SVGAGI. CDR3 loop: CASSSTGVGQPQHF. The CDR3, as DNA: TGTGCCAGCAGTTCAACAGGGGTTGGTCAGCCCCAGCATTTT.

V gene TRBV7-9 combines with J gene TRBJ1-1, with D tentatively TRBD1 (5 bases). Germline loops: CDR1 SEHNR, CDR2 FQNEAQ (reference sequence). This CDR3 spans 15 amino acids. The germline V and J ends were trimmed by 3 bases and 2 bases, with 13 bases remaining between them. CDR3 in DNA: TGTGCCAGCAGCTTGAAAAAGGGGCTTAACACTGAAGCTTTCTTT. As protein: CASSLKKGLNTEAFF. The variable domain in full, with the rest retrieved from reference TRBV7-9 and TRBJ1-1, is DTGVSQNPRHKITKRGQNVTFRCDPISEHNRLYWYRQTLGQGPEFLTYFQNEAQLEKSRLLSDRFSAERPKGSFSTLEIQRTEQGDSAMYLCASSLKKGLNTEAFFGQGTRLTVV.

The J gene is TRBJ1-6, the V gene TRBV6-5; D gene uncertain. V was shortened by 6 bases and J by 10 bases, with 13 bases between the two germline ends. From germline, CDR1 is MNHEY and CDR2 SVGAGI. The CDR3 contains 13 residues. CDR3 region: CASSQTLQSPLHF. For the CDR3, the DNA is TGTGCCAGCAGCCAAACTCTCCAATCACCCCTCCACTTT.

In this sample, this clone turned up a few times. The chain links TRBV2 to TRBJ2-2; D uncertain. Germline assignment: CDR1 SNHLY and CDR2 FYNNEI. The CDR3 length is 11 residues. V gave up 5 bases and J gave up 3 bases, with 1 base separating them. The CDR3 DNA sequence: TGTGCCAGCAGTTACACCGGGGAGCTGTTTTTT. Amino acid sequence: CASSYTGELFF.

The V gene is TRBV4-2, the J gene TRBJ2-3, with D possibly TRBD2 on 6 matching bases. Trimming cost V 5 bases and J 5 bases, with 14 bases left between them. The CDR3 loop spans 14 amino acids. Germline CDR1 and CDR2: LGHNA and YNFKEQ. The CDR3 loop reads CASSGTSGGDTQYF. The CDR3 DNA reads as TGTGCCAGCAGCGGGACTTCCGGAGGAGATACGCAGTATTTT.

This clone was seen only a few times. The chain joins TRBV5-1 to TRBJ2-7; D gene uncertain. V lost 4 bases, J lost 7 bases, and 18 bases lay in between. The CDR3 is made up of 14 amino acids. CDR1 is SGHRS and CDR2 is YFSETQ in the germline V gene. The CDR3 is CASSLIPTAAEQYF. DNA of the CDR3: TGCGCCAGCAGCCTTATCCCAACAGCCGCTGAGCAGTACTTC.